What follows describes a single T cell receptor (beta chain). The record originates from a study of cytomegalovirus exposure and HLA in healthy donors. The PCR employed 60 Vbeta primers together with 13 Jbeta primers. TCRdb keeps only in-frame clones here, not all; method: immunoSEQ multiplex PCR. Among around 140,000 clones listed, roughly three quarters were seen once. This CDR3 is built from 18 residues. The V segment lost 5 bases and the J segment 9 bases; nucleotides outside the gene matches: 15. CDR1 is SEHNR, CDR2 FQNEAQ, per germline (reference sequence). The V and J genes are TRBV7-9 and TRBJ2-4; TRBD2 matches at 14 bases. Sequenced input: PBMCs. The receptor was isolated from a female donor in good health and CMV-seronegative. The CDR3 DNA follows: TGTGCCAGCAGCGCTGGACTAGCGGGGGGCCTCCACGTAGGCATTCAGTACTTC. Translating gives CASSAGLAGGLHVGIQYF.